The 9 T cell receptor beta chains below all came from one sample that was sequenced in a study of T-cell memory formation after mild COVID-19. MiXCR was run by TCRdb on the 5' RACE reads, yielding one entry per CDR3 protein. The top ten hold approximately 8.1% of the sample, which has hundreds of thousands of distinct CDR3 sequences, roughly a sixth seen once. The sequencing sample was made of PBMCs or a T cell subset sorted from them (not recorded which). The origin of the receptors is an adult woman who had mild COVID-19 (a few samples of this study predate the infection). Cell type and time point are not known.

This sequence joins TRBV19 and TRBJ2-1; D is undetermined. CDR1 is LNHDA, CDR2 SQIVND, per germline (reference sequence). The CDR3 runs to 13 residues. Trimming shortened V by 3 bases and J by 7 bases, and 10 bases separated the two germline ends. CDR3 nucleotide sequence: TGTGCCAGTAGTATTTGGACGGAAAATGAGCAGTTCTTC. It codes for CASSIWTENEQFF.

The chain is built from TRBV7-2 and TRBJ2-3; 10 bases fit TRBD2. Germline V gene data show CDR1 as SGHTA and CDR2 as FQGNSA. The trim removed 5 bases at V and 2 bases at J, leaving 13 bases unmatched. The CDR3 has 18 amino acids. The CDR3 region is CASSRTSSGGFLTDTQYF. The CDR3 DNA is TGTGCCAGCAGCCGAACCTCTAGCGGGGGATTCCTCACAGATACGCAGTATTTT.

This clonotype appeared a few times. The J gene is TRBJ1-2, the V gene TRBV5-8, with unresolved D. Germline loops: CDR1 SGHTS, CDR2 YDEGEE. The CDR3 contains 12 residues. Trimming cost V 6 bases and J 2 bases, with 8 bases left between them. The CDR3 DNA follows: TGTGCCAGCAAATCGGCAAACTATGGCTACACCTTC. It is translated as CASKSANYGYTF.

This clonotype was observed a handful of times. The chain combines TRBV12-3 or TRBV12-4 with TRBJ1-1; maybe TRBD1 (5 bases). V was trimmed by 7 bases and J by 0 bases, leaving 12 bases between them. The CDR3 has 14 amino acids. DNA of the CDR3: TGTGCCAGCACACCGGACATCATGAACACTGAAGCTTTCTTT. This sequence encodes CASTPDIMNTEAFF.

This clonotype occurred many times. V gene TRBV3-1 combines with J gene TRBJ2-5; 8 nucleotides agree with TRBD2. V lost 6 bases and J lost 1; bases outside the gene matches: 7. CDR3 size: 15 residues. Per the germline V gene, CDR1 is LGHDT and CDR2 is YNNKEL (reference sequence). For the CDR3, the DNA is TGTGCCAGCAGACCGAGCGGGGGCCGCCAAGAGACCCAGTACTTC. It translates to CASRPSGGRQETQYF.

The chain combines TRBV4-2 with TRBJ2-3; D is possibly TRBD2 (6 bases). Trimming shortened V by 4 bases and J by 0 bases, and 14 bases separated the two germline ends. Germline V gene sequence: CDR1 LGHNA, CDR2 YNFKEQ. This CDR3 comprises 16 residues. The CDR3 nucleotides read TGTGCCAGCAGCCTCGCCGAAGGGACTAGCACAGATACGCAGTATTTT. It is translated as CASSLAEGTSTDTQYF.

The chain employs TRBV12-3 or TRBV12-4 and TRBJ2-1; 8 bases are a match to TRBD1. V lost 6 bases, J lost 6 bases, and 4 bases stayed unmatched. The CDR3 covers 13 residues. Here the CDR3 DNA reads TGTGCCAGCAGCAGACAGGGGACCAATGAGCAGTTCTTC. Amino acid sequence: CASSRQGTNEQFF.

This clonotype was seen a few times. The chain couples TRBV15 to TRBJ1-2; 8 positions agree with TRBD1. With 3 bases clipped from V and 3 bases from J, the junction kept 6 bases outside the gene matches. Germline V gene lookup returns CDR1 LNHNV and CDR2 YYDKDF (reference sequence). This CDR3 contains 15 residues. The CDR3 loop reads CATSSPRTGHYGYTF. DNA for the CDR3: TGTGCCACCAGCAGCCCTAGGACAGGGCACTATGGCTACACCTTC.

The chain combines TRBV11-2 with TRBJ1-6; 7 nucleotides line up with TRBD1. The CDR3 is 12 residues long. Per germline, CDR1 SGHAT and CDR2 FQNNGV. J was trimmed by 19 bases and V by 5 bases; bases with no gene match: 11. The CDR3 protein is CASSPGGAMSHF. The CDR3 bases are TGTGCCAGCAGCCCAGGGGGGGCTATGTCACACTTT.